This T cell receptor (beta chain) is drawn from a study of T-cell memory formation after mild COVID-19. Findings of the study overall: CD4+ contracting clones were found mainly in CM and EM, and CD8+ ones in EMRA. CD4/CD8 balance held among clones contracting day 15 to 85, and later expanders leaned CD4+.

Via MiXCR, TCRdb re-called the 5' RACE reads, giving one row per CDR3 protein. The data show approximately 170,000 distinct CDR3 sequences, 13% seen once. With respect to this clonotype: Antigen: not known.

The CDR3 runs 14 residues. Unmatched junction bases numbered 8, after V lost 5 bases and J lost 4 bases. Germline V CDR1 and CDR2: DFQATT, SNEGSKA (reference sequence). The sample taken for sequencing was PBMCs or a T cell subset sorted from them (not recorded which). The chain carries TRBV20-1 and TRBJ1-2, with 9 bases that match TRBD1. This TCR was sampled from a man aged 18 to 35 who had mild COVID-19 (a few samples of this study predate the infection). Cell type and time point are not known. The DNA for the CDR3 is TGCAGTGCTCCGGACAGGGGTGGAGGCTATGGCTACACCTTC. Amino acid sequence: CSAPDRGGGYGYTF.